Shown below are 17 T cell receptor beta chains from a single sample sequenced in a study of response to subunit inactivated influenza vaccine. TCRdb ran MiXCR on the RT-PCR reads and lists one entry per CDR3 protein. Here the sample spans 170,000 or so distinct CDR3 sequences, around 11% being singletons. Sequences were derived from CD8+ T cells sorted from PBMCs, sampled roughly 24 months after vaccination. The origin of the receptors is a man aged 50-75 years who received an inactivated influenza vaccine.

Of note for this clonotype: With a much larger clone just one base away, this may be a read error. This chain connects TRBV5-1 to TRBJ2-1, with TRBD1 matching 7 bases. This CDR3 is built from 14 residues. Germline V gene data show CDR1 as SGHRS and CDR2 as YFSETQ. The V gene end was trimmed by 1 base and the J gene end by 7 bases; junction bases not matched to a gene: 5. CDR3: CASSLPQGQNEQFF. CDR3 DNA: TGCGCCAGCAGCTTGCCACAGGGGCAGAATGAGCAGTTCTTC.

The chain combines TRBV25-1 with TRBJ1-2; the match to TRBD1 covers 8 bases. The V gene end was trimmed by 4 bases and the J gene end by 6 bases; junction bases not matched to a gene: 7. The CDR3 has 14 amino acids. Germline lookup yields CDR1 MGHDK and CDR2 SYGVNS. The CDR3 sequence: CASSGWTGRDGYTF. CDR3 coding DNA: TGTGCCAGCAGTGGATGGACAGGGCGGGATGGCTACACCTTC.

This clonotype was counted between two and nine times. This CDR3 is CASSLEASGLNTGELFF. The CDR3 DNA is TGTGCCAGCAGCTTGGAAGCCAGCGGCCTAAACACCGGGGAGCTGTTTTTT. V and J are TRBV5-8 and TRBJ2-2, with a possible D match to TRBD2 (5 bases). This CDR3 has 17 amino acids. Germline V gene sequence: CDR1 SGHTS, CDR2 YDEGEE. V lost 0 bases and J 2 bases, leaving 14 bases between the germline ends.

In this sample, this clonotype turned up many times. The chain links TRBV28 to TRBJ1-6, with D possibly TRBD1 on 6 matching bases. Trimming stripped 3 bases from V and 13 bases from J, with 10 bases between. CDR1 and CDR2 from the germline V gene are MDHEN and SYDVKM. The CDR3 extends over 12 amino acids. The CDR3 loop is CASSLPRGPLHF. DNA for the CDR3: TGTGCCAGCAGTTTGCCGAGGGGGCCCCTCCACTTT. Full variable domain (missing parts from reference TRBV28 and TRBJ1-6): DVKVTQSSRYLVKRTGEKVFLECVQDMDHENMFWYRQDPGLGLRLIYFSYDVKMKEKGDIPEGYSVSREKKERFSLILESASTNQTSMYLCASSLPRGPLHFGNGTRLTVT.

The count of this clonotype is one. The chain links TRBV9 to TRBJ2-7; 10 bases agree with TRBD1. The CDR3 has 15 amino acids. Germline V gives CDR1 SGDLS, CDR2 YYNGEE. Trimming at V came to 0 bases and at J to 4 bases, leaving 4 bases not matched to a gene. The CDR3 nucleotides are TGTGCCAGCAGCGTAGAAACGGGACAGGGGTACGAGCAGTACTTC. Encoded protein: CASSVETGQGYEQYF.

This clonotype appeared a few times. The chain employs TRBV5-8 and TRBJ2-1, with TRBD1 matching 7 bases. The ends lost 1 base at V and 3 bases at J; junction bases unmatched: 10. The germline CDR1 and CDR2 sequences are SGHTS and YDEGEE. This CDR3 spans 17 amino acids. The CDR3 nucleotides read TGTGCCAGCAGCTTGAACCCACAGGGGTATAGCTACAATGAGCAGTTCTTC. It translates to CASSLNPQGYSYNEQFF.

This clonotype occurred many times. This CDR3 reads CASSIVRTPGTEAFF. CDR3 nucleotide sequence: TGTGCCAGTAGTATAGTCAGGACCCCGGGCACTGAAGCTTTCTTT. This chain uses TRBV19 with TRBJ1-1; no firm D call. V shed 1 base and J shed 4 bases, with 13 bases lying between them. This CDR3 is built from 15 residues. Germline CDR1 is LNHDA and CDR2 is SQIVND (reference sequence).

Ten or more counts support this clonotype. Germline is not matched at one junction end, which may reflect a read error. The V call is TRBV7-9, the J call TRBJ1-1; no clear D gene. The CDR3 covers 14 residues. Looked up from germline, CDR1 is SEHNR and CDR2 is FQNEAQ (reference sequence). CDR3 amino acids: CASSLLVGNAEAFF. The CDR3, as DNA: TGTGCCAGCAGCCTCCTAGTGGGGAACGCTGAAGCTTTCTTT.

The chain employs TRBV28 and TRBJ2-7; 8 bases are shared with TRBD2. CDR3 size: 15 residues. Germline CDR1 MDHEN, CDR2 SYDVKM. Trimming removed 3 bases from V and 3 bases from J; junction bases left unmatched: 7. CDR3 in amino acids: CASSLAGGSLYEQYF. The CDR3 region has the DNA TGTGCCAGCAGTTTGGCGGGAGGCTCTCTCTACGAGCAGTACTTC.

This clonotype was seen a few times. The chain is built from TRBV6-2 or TRBV6-3 and TRBJ2-1; TRBD2 aligns across 7 bases. The CDR3 extends over 17 amino acids. Germline assignment: CDR1 MNHEY and CDR2 SVGEGT. V lost 0 bases and J lost 3; bases outside the gene matches: 8. CDR3 residues: CASSYSITSVNYNEQFF. As DNA, the CDR3 is TGTGCCAGCAGTTACTCGATTACTAGCGTCAACTACAATGAGCAGTTCTTC.

This clonotype has only a few counts. The chain is built from TRBV28 and TRBJ2-1; 9 nucleotides line up with TRBD2. The V gene's germline CDR1 is MDHEN and CDR2 SYDVKM. The CDR3 totals 15 residues. J was trimmed by 5 bases and V by 3 bases; bases with no gene match: 5. CDR3 coding DNA: TGTGCCAGCAGTTTGCGGGGGGGGCTTAACAATGAGCAGTTCTTC. Its translation: CASSLRGGLNNEQFF. Full variable domain (rest looked up from reference TRBV28 and TRBJ2-1): DVKVTQSSRYLVKRTGEKVFLECVQDMDHENMFWYRQDPGLGLRLIYFSYDVKMKEKGDIPEGYSVSREKKERFSLILESASTNQTSMYLCASSLRGGLNNEQFFGPGTRLTVL.

This clonotype was observed a handful of times. The chain couples TRBV15 to TRBJ2-2; D remains unclear. This CDR3 has 11 amino acids. The V and J ends lost 9 bases and 6 bases respectively, with 8 bases between them. Germline CDR1 and CDR2: LNHNV and YYDKDF (reference sequence). The CDR3, as DNA: TGTGCCACGGCCACATCCGGGGAGCTGTTTTTT. It encodes CATATSGELFF.

This chain connects TRBV12-3 or TRBV12-4 to TRBJ2-5; 8 bases are a match to TRBD2. Trimming removed 6 bases from V and 0 bases from J; junction bases left unmatched: 12. The CDR3 runs 17 residues. CDR3 DNA: TGTGCCAGCAGCCCCTCCACTAGCGGTTATTACCAAGAGACCCAGTACTTC. Amino acid sequence: CASSPSTSGYYQETQYF.

This clonotype was counted at least ten times. This chain uses TRBV20-1 with TRBJ2-1; TRBD1 aligns across 8 bases. Trimming removed 2 bases from V and 3 bases from J; junction bases left unmatched: 9. Per the germline V gene, CDR1 is DFQATT and CDR2 is SNEGSKA (reference sequence). The CDR3 runs 16 residues. The CDR3 is CSARLLTGEDYNEQFF. DNA of the CDR3: TGCAGTGCTAGATTATTGACAGGGGAAGACTACAATGAGCAGTTCTTC.

The rearrangement uses TRBV7-9 and TRBJ2-1; maybe TRBD1 (6 bases). Trimming pared 2 bases from V and 6 bases from J, leaving 8 bases between. CDR3 length equals 13 residues. Germline V gives CDR1 SEHNR, CDR2 FQNEAQ (reference sequence). The CDR3 is CASSLPTGNEQFF. The CDR3 DNA sequence: TGTGCCAGCAGCTTACCGACAGGCAATGAGCAGTTCTTC. Full variable domain (remainder filled in from reference TRBV7-9 and TRBJ2-1): DTGVSQNPRHKITKRGQNVTFRCDPISEHNRLYWYRQTLGQGPEFLTYFQNEAQLEKSRLLSDRFSAERPKGSFSTLEIQRTEQGDSAMYLCASSLPTGNEQFFGPGTRLTVL.

The table lists this clonotype with a few counts. This sequence joins TRBV12-3 or TRBV12-4 and TRBJ2-2; D unresolved. Deletions cut 7 bases from V and 7 bases from J, with 13 bases between. The CDR3 has 13 residues. CDR3 sequence: CASKVAVDGELFF. The CDR3 DNA is TGTGCCAGCAAAGTGGCCGTGGACGGGGAGCTGTTTTTT.

The rearrangement uses TRBV20-1 and TRBJ2-2; maybe TRBD1 (7 bases). The germline gives CDR1 DFQATT, CDR2 SNEGSKA (reference sequence). The CDR3 is 14 amino acids. Trimming took off 5 bases at V and 5 bases at J, with 15 bases between the two ends. The CDR3 DNA follows: TGCAGTGCTCACAGGCAGGGGGGAACCGGGGAGCTGTTTTTT. This sequence encodes CSAHRQGGTGELFF.